The entry that follows covers one T cell receptor (beta chain) sequence. This sample stems from a study of blood T cell repertoires in COVID-19. Study information: Sites across the United States, Italy and Spain contributed samples from acute and convalescent COVID-19. In each case, the material was cDNA or gDNA derived from T cells, B-cell-depleted T cells, or PBMCs.

As handled by the study authors: Amplified reference gene primers provided the basis for estimating nucleated cell counts. TCRdb's copy holds only in-frame clones and misses some; the assay was immunoSEQ multiplex PCR. For V, J and clone size, that table is used; D and trimming come from the DNA. The sample holds roughly 300,000 clones, 80% to 85% seen once. This CDR3 comprises 14 residues. Germline loops: CDR1 SGDLS, CDR2 YYNGEE. The V end was cut by 4 bases, the J end by 5 bases, with 15 bases between. The sequence came from a woman aged 55-70 years with active or convalescent COVID-19. Sequenced input: peripheral blood. J is TRBJ1-1 and V is TRBV9; tentative D call: TRBD1 (6 bases). In nucleotides, the CDR3 is TGTGCCAGCAGCCCCGGACAGCCGAGGACTGAAGCTTTCTTT. This gives the protein CASSPGQPRTEAFF.